This record covers a single T cell receptor beta chain. Methods used by the authors: The assay estimated nucleated cells by amplifying reference gene primers. Assay: immunoSEQ multiplex PCR; the TCRdb copy retains only in-frame clones and omits some. D and trimming come from the DNA, and the V and J calls and clone size come from that table. Found here are 200,000 or so clones, approximately 88% of them singletons; the top ten hold roughly 8.4%. The data stem from a study of blood T cell repertoires in COVID-19. Study background: T cells, B-cell-depleted T cells, or PBMCs supplied cDNA or gDNA.

The trim removed 1 base at V and 5 bases at J, leaving 5 bases unmatched. The germline gives CDR1 LNHDA, CDR2 SQIVND (reference sequence). CDR3 size: 15 residues. Across under 25 US areas, participants ranged in age from about 18 to 90 years. Two negative PCRs, clearance, or symptom resolution were required of recovered Cohort 3 donors. The TCR sequence derives from a woman in her late teens or twenties who had recovered from COVID-19. The chain links TRBV19 to TRBJ1-5, with TRBD1 matching 7 bases. The source material was PBMCs or T cells enriched from blood (not recorded which). The CDR3 DNA sequence: TGTGCCAGTAGTATAGGTGGACAGGCAGATCAGCCCCAGCATTTT. This translates into CASSIGGQADQPQHF.